This T cell receptor (beta chain) was captured by sequencing in a study of cytomegalovirus exposure and HLA in healthy donors. Study as a whole: Approximately 180 million T cells yielded more than 95 million unique TCR beta sequences, as an earlier analysis found.

Germline CDR1 is SGDLS and CDR2 is YYNGEE. This CDR3 has 12 residues. The V and J ends lost 2 bases and 10 bases respectively, with 10 bases between them. Primers included in the PCR were 60 Vbeta and 13 Jbeta primers. Method: immunoSEQ multiplex PCR; TCRdb's copy keeps in-frame clones and lacks some. There are some 100,000 clones in the sample; roughly 80% occur only once, and 1% to 1.5% lies in the top ten. This clone was found once. Specimen: PBMCs. The chain has TRBV9 and TRBJ2-1; D gene unclear. This sequence was found in a girl under 10 years old in good health and CMV-seropositive. DNA for the CDR3: TGTGCCAGCAGCGTGGAGCGCAGCGAGCAGTTCTTC. Translation: CASSVERSEQFF. The complete variable domain, with remaining parts taken from reference TRBV9 and TRBJ2-1, reads DSGVTQTPKHLITATGQRVTLRCSPRSGDLSVYWYQQSLDQGLQFLIQYYNGEERAKGNILERFSAQQFPDLHSELNLSSLELGDSALYFCASSVERSEQFFGPGTRLTVL.